The rows below give T cell receptor beta chains drawn from one sample of a study of CD8 T cells in Susac syndrome. From the immunoSEQ multiplex PCR reads, TCRdb called clonotypes with MiXCR, one entry per CDR3 protein. The sample has roughly 100,000 distinct CDR3 sequences; 94% are singletons. The sequenced material came from CD8+ T cells from PBMCs. These receptors were collected from a human donor with Susac syndrome. CDR3s include the opening cysteine and the closing phenylalanine or tryptophan. Fields, in order: CDR3 protein, CDR3 DNA, V gene, CDR3 length, J gene, D gene, clone size. The D gene is left open where the match is weak. Clone size appears in some rows only: once, few, many, or a class for an expanded clone.

CASSQADSFNSPLHF | TGTGCCAGCAGCCAAGCCGACAGTTTTAATTCACCCCTCCACTTT | TRBV4-2 | 15 | TRBJ1-6 | - | once
CSVDAGTPYEQYF | TGCAGCGTTGATGCCGGGACACCCTACGAGCAGTACTTC | TRBV29-1 | 13 | TRBJ2-7 | - | once
CASSNQRQNSYEQYF | TGTGCCAGCAGTAACCAACGACAGAACTCCTACGAGCAGTACTTC | TRBV12-3/TRBV12-4 | 15 | TRBJ2-7 | - | -
CASSQDTANYGYTF | TGTGCCAGCAGCCAAGATACAGCTAACTATGGCTACACCTTC | TRBV3-1 | 14 | TRBJ1-2 | - | -
CASGQGFTYEQYF | TGCGCCAGCGGACAGGGATTCACCTACGAGCAGTACTTC | TRBV5-1 | 13 | TRBJ2-7 | TRBD1 | -
CSVGDRGFGEQYF | TGCAGCGTTGGGGACAGGGGATTTGGCGAGCAGTACTTC | TRBV29-1 | 13 | TRBJ2-7 | TRBD1 | -
CASSQDPGGLEQYF | TGCGCCAGCAGCCAAGATCCTGGGGGACTCGAGCAGTACTTC | TRBV4-1 | 14 | TRBJ2-7 | - | -
CSVERSRVAEAFF | TGCAGCGTTGAGAGGTCGAGGGTAGCTGAAGCTTTCTTT | TRBV29-1 | 13 | TRBJ1-1 | - | -
CASSAKRDEQYF | TGTGCCAGCAGCGCTAAAAGGGACGAGCAGTACTTC | TRBV7-9 | 12 | TRBJ2-7 | - | -
CSVAPGSGTGELFF | TGCAGCGTTGCCCCCGGCTCGGGGACCGGGGAGCTGTTTTTT | TRBV29-1 | 14 | TRBJ2-2 | - | -
CASSQETGASTDTQYF | TGCGCCAGCAGCCAAGAGACAGGGGCCTCCACAGATACGCAGTATTTT | TRBV4-1 | 16 | TRBJ2-3 | TRBD1 | -
CSGLGENQPQHF | TGCAGTGGCCTGGGAGAGAATCAGCCCCAGCATTTT | TRBV20-1 | 12 | TRBJ1-5 | - | -
CASSTDRVGEQFF | TGTGCCAGCAGCACCGACAGGGTGGGTGAGCAGTTCTTC | TRBV7-9 | 13 | TRBJ2-1 | TRBD1 | -
CASSLTGGRNQPQHF | TGTGCCAGCAGTTTGACAGGGGGCCGCAATCAGCCCCAGCATTTT | TRBV12-3/TRBV12-4 | 15 | TRBJ1-5 | TRBD1 | few
CSAMTGLAVSYEQYF | TGCAGTGCTATGACCGGACTAGCCGTTTCCTACGAGCAGTACTTC | TRBV20-1 | 15 | TRBJ2-7 | TRBD2 | -
CASSLFDSPTDTQYF | TGTGCCAGCAGCCTTTTTGACTCCCCCACAGATACGCAGTATTTT | TRBV27 | 15 | TRBJ2-3 | - | -
CASSPSGGGYEQYF | TGTGCCAGCAGCCCGAGCGGGGGGGGATACGAGCAGTACTTC | TRBV7-9 | 14 | TRBJ2-7 | TRBD2 | once
CSARLAGDFYEQYF | TGCAGTGCCAGATTAGCGGGCGACTTCTACGAGCAGTACTTC | TRBV20-1 | 14 | TRBJ2-7 | TRBD2 | -
CASSFGAKKGYYEQYF | TGTGCCAGCAGTTTTGGGGCTAAGAAGGGTTACTACGAGCAGTACTTC | TRBV27 | 16 | TRBJ2-7 | - | -
CSVAGARGELFF | TGCAGCGTTGCAGGTGCCCGAGGGGAGCTGTTTTTT | TRBV29-1 | 12 | TRBJ2-2 | - | -
CASSSPRVPYNEQFF | TGTGCCAGCAGCTCCCCCCGGGTGCCCTACAATGAGCAGTTCTTC | TRBV7-3 | 15 | TRBJ2-1 | - | -
CASSVQGKGYEQYF | TGTGCCAGCAGCGTACAGGGTAAAGGCTACGAGCAGTACTTC | TRBV13 | 14 | TRBJ2-7 | - | once
CASSMREYTEAFF | TGTGCCAGTAGTATGAGAGAGTACACTGAAGCTTTCTTT | TRBV19 | 13 | TRBJ1-1 | - | -
CASSQDSQGAYEQYF | TGCGCCAGCAGCCAAGACTCGCAGGGGGCGTACGAGCAGTACTTC | TRBV4-1 | 15 | TRBJ2-7 | TRBD1 | -
CASTTALEKLFF | TGTGCCAGCACGACAGCTCTGGAAAAACTGTTTTTT | TRBV12-3/TRBV12-4 | 12 | TRBJ1-4 | - | -
CATSSDSGGAYEQYF | TGTGCCACCAGCAGTGACTCTGGGGGGGCCTACGAGCAGTACTTC | TRBV15 | 15 | TRBJ2-7 | TRBD2 | -
CASRDREPYSNTEAFF | TGTGCCAGTCGGGACAGGGAACCTTACTCGAACACTGAAGCTTTCTTT | TRBV19 | 16 | TRBJ1-1 | TRBD1 | -
CASRQGGRGYTF | TGTGCCAGCCGACAGGGGGGTCGGGGCTACACCTTC | TRBV5-6 | 12 | TRBJ1-2 | TRBD1 | -
CASSPLTSGGGTYEQYF | TGTGCCAGCAGCCCCTTGACTAGCGGGGGTGGAACCTACGAGCAGTACTTC | TRBV7-6 | 17 | TRBJ2-7 | TRBD2 | -
CASSPGRSVNSPLHF | TGTGCCAGCAGTCCGGGACGCTCGGTTAATTCACCCCTCCACTTT | TRBV6-5 | 15 | TRBJ1-6 | - | -
CASSYLGGRVDEQYF | TGTGCCAGCAGTTACTTGGGGGGCCGGGTAGACGAGCAGTACTTC | TRBV6-5 | 15 | TRBJ2-7 | - | -
CASSDSQNTEAFF | TGTGCCAGCAGTGATTCTCAGAACACTGAAGCTTTCTTT | TRBV2 | 13 | TRBJ1-1 | - | -
CASSPPQEGPNEKLFF | TGTGCCAGCAGCCCCCCCCAGGAAGGGCCTAATGAAAAACTGTTTTTT | TRBV11-2 | 16 | TRBJ1-4 | - | -
CASSPRAEETQYF | TGTGCCAGCAGCCCTCGGGCGGAAGAGACCCAGTACTTC | TRBV5-4 | 13 | TRBJ2-5 | - | -
CASSLGVSSGELFF | TGTGCCAGCAGCTTAGGGGTCAGTTCGGGGGAGCTGTTTTTT | TRBV13 | 14 | TRBJ2-2 | - | -
CASSQVRGSYNEQFF | TGCGCCAGCAGCCAAGTCAGGGGCAGCTACAATGAGCAGTTCTTC | TRBV4-1 | 15 | TRBJ2-1 | - | -
CASSPGTGYEQYF | TGTGCCAGCTCACCTGGGACAGGCTACGAGCAGTACTTC | TRBV18 | 13 | TRBJ2-7 | TRBD1 | few
CSARKAAEAFF | TGCAGTGCTAGAAAGGCGGCTGAAGCTTTCTTT | TRBV20-1 | 11 | TRBJ1-1 | - | -
CASSQDGGASSSYEQYF | TGTGCCAGCAGCCAAGATGGGGGGGCGAGCAGCTCCTACGAGCAGTACTTC | TRBV3-1 | 17 | TRBJ2-7 | - | -
CASCRDINTYEQYF | TGTGCCAGCTGTCGGGACATCAACACCTACGAGCAGTACTTC | TRBV27 | 14 | TRBJ2-7 | - | once
CASSYRSGGARNEQFF | TGTGCCAGCAGTTACCGTAGCGGGGGGGCGAGGAATGAGCAGTTCTTC | TRBV7-3 | 16 | TRBJ2-1 | TRBD2 | once